This T cell receptor beta chain was documented in a study of blood T cell repertoires in COVID-19. Study at large: Sample material is recorded as cDNA or gDNA derived from T cells, B-cell-depleted T cells, or PBMCs.

Per the germline V gene, CDR1 is KGHSH and CDR2 is LQKENI. The CDR3 consists of 16 residues. TCRdb's copy holds only in-frame clones and misses some; the assay was immunoSEQ multiplex PCR. The repertoire holds 300,000 to 400,000 clones, with about 90% as singletons. As to this clone: One junction end does not reproduce the germline sequence, and a read error may be involved.

This sequence originates from a woman aged 25 to 39 with COVID-19, enrolled during active disease. Sequenced input: peripheral blood. The chain links TRBV18 to TRBJ2-3; perhaps TRBD1 as D (6 bases). The CDR3 sequence is CASPPQGSRSTDTQYF. CDR3 sequence (DNA): TGTGCCAGCCCACCGCAGGGGAGTAGGAGCACAGATACGCAGTATTTT. The variable domain in full, with the rest retrieved from reference TRBV18 and TRBJ2-3, is NAGVMQNPRHLVRRRGQEARLRCSPMKGHSHVYWYRQLPEEGLKFMVYLQKENIIDESGMPKERFSAEFPKEGPSILRIQQVVRGDSAAYFCASPPQGSRSTDTQYFGPGTRLTVL.